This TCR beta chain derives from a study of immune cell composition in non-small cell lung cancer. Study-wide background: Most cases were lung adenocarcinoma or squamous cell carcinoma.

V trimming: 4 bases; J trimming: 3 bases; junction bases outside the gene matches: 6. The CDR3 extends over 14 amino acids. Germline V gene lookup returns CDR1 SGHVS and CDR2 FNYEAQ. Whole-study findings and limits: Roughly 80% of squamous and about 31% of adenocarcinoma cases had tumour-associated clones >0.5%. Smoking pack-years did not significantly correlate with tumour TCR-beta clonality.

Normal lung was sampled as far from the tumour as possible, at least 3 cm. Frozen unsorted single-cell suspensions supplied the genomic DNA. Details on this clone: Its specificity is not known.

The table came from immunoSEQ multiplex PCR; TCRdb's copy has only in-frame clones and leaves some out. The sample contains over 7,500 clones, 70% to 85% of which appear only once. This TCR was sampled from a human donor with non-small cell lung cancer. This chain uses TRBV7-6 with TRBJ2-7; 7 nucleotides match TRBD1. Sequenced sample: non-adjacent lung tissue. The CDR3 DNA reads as TGTGCCAGCAGCTCCCGTTCAGGGGGCTACGAGCAGTACTTC. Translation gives CASSSRSGGYEQYF. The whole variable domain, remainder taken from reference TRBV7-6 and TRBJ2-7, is GAGVSQSPRYKVTKRGQDVALRCDPISGHVSLYWYRQALGQGPEFLTYFNYEAQQDKSGLPNDRFSAERPEGSISTLTIQRTEQRDSAMYRCASSSRSGGYEQYFGPGTRLTVT.